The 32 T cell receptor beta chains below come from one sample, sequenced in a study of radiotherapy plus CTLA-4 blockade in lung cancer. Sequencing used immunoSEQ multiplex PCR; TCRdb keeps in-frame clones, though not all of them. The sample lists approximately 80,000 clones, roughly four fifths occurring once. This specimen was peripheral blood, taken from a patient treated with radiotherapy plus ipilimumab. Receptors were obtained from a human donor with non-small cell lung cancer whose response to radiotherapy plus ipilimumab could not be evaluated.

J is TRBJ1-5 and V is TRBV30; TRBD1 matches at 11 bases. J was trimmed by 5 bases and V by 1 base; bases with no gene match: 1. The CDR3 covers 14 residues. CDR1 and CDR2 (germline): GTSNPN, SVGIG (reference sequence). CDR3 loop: CAWSAGQGDQPQHF. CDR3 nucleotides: TGTGCCTGGAGTGCGGGACAGGGGGATCAGCCCCAGCATTTT.

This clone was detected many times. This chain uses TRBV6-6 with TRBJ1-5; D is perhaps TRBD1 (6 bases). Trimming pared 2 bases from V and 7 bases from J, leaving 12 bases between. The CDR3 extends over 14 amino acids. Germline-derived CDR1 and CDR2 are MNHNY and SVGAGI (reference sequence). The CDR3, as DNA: TGTGCCAGCAGTTACATACAGGGAGAACAGCCCCAGCATTTT. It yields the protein CASSYIQGEQPQHF.

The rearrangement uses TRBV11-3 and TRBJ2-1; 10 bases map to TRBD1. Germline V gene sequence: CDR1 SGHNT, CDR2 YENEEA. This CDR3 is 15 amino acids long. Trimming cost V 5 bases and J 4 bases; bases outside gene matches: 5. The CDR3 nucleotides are TGTGCCAGCAGCCCTGGGACAGGGGCTTACAATGAGCAGTTCTTC. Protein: CASSPGTGAYNEQFF.

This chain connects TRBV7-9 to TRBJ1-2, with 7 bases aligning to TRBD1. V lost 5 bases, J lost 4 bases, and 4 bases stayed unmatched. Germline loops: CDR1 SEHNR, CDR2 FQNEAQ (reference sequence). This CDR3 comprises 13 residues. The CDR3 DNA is TGTGCCAGCAGCCCGGGACAGTTCTATGGCTACACCTTC. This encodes CASSPGQFYGYTF.

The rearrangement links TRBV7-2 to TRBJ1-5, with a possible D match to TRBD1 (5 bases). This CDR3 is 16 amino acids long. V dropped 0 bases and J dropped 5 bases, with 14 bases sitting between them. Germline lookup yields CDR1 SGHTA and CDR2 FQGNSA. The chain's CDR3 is CASSLAVWGDDQPQHF. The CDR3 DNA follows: TGTGCCAGCAGCTTAGCGGTGTGGGGGGACGATCAGCCCCAGCATTTT.

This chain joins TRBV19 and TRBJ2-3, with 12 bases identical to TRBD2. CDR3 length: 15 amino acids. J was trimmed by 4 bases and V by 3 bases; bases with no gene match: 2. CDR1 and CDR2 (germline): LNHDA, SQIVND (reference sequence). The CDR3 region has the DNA TGTGCCAGTAGTATGACTAGCGGGGGTGCAGATACGCAGTATTTT. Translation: CASSMTSGGADTQYF.

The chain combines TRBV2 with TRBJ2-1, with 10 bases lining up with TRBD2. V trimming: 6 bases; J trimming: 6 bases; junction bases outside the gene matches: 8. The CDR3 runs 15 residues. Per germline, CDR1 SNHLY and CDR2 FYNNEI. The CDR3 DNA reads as TGTGCCAGCAGCATTGGGACTAGCGCGTTCAATGAGCAGTTCTTC. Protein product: CASSIGTSAFNEQFF. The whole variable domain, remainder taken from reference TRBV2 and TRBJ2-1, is EPEVTQTPSHQVTQMGQEVILRCVPISNHLYFYWYRQILGQKVEFLVSFYNNEISEKSEIFDDQFSVERPDGSNFTLKIRSTKLEDSAMYFCASSIGTSAFNEQFFGPGTRLTVL.

CDR3: CASSFLAGPDTQYF. In nucleotides, the CDR3 is TGTGCCAGCAGTTTTCTAGCGGGGCCAGATACGCAGTATTTT. V usage is TRBV27 and J usage is TRBJ2-3; 9 bases align to TRBD2. The CDR3 has 14 amino acids. V was clipped by 3 bases and J by 4 bases; unmatched bases: 2. Per germline, CDR1 MNHEY and CDR2 SMNVEV (reference sequence).

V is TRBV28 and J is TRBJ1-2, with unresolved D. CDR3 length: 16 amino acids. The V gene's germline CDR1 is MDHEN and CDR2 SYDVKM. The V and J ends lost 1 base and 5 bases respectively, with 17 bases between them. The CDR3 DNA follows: TGTGCCAGCAGTTTATACCCCCGACCGGGAGTTTATGGCTACACCTTC. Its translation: CASSLYPRPGVYGYTF.

The DNA of the CDR3 is TGTGCCAGTAGGACACAGAGCCCTGGGGCCAACGTCCTGACTTTC. Encoded protein: CASRTQSPGANVLTF. V and J are TRBV19 and TRBJ2-6; no reliable D call. This CDR3 region has 15 residues. The V gene lost 6 bases and the J gene lost 2 bases, with 11 bases spanning the gap. Germline V lookup: CDR1 LNHDA, CDR2 SQIVND (reference sequence).

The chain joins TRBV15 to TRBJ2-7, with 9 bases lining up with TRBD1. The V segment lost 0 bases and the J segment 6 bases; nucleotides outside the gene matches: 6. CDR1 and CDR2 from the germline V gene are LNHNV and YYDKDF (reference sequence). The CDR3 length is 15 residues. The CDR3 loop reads CATSRDPGQGREQYF. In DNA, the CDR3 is TGTGCCACCAGCAGAGATCCGGGACAGGGACGCGAGCAGTACTTC.

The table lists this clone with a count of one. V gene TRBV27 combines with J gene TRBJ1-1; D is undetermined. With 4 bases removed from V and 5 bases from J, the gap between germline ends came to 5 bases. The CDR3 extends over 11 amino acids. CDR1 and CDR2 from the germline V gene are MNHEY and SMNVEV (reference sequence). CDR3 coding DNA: TGTGCCAGCAGTTACGGTACTGAAGCTTTCTTT. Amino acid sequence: CASSYGTEAFF.

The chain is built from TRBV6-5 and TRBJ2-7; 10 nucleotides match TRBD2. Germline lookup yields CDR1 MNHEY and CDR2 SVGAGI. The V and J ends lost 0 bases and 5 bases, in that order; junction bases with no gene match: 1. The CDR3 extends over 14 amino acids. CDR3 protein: CASSYSGTSDEQYF. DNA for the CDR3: TGTGCCAGCAGTTACTCCGGGACTAGCGACGAGCAGTACTTC.

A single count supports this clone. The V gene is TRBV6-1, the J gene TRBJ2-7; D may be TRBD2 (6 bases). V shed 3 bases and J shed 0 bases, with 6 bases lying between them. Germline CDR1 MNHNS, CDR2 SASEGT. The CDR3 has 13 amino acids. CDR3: CASSDGGSYEQYF. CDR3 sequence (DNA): TGTGCCAGCAGTGACGGGGGCTCCTACGAGCAGTACTTC.

CDR3 residues: CASSAPGRGKGRYGYTF. DNA of the CDR3: TGTGCCAGCAGCGCCCCAGGCAGGGGGAAGGGTCGCTATGGCTACACCTTC. The chain uses TRBV9 and TRBJ1-2, with 7 bases that match TRBD1. There are 17 residues in the CDR3. V lost 3 bases and J lost 4; bases outside the gene matches: 15. Per the germline V gene, CDR1 is SGDLS and CDR2 is YYNGEE.

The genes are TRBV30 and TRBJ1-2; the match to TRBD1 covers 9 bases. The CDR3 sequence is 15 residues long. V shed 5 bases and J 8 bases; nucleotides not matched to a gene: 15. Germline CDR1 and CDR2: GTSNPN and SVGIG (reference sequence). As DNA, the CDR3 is TGTGCCTGGCACCGGGACAGGGCAGGAGAAAGGGGCTACACCTTC. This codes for CAWHRDRAGERGYTF.

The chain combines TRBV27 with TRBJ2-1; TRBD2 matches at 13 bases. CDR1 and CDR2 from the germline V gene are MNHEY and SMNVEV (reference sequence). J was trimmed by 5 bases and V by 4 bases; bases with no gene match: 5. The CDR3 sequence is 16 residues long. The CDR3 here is CASSSYGLAGDNEQFF. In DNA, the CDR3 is TGTGCCAGCAGTTCCTATGGACTAGCGGGGGACAATGAGCAGTTCTTC.

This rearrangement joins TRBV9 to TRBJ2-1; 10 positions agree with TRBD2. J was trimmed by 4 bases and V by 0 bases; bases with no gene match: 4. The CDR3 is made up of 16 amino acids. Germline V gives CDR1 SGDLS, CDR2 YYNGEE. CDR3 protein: CASSVVPSGGYNEQFF. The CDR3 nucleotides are TGTGCCAGCAGCGTAGTGCCTAGCGGGGGTTACAATGAGCAGTTCTTC.

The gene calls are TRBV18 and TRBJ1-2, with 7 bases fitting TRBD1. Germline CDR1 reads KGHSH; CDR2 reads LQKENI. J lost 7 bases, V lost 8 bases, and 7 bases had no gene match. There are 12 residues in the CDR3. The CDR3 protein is CASTGDNLGYTF. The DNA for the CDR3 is TGTGCCAGCACAGGGGATAATCTTGGCTACACCTTC.

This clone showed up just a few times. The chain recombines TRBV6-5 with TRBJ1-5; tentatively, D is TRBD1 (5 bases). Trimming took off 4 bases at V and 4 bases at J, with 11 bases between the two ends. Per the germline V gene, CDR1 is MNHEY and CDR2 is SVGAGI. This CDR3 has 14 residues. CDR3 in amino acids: CASSLETANQPQHF. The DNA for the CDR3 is TGTGCCAGCAGTTTAGAGACAGCTAATCAGCCCCAGCATTTT.

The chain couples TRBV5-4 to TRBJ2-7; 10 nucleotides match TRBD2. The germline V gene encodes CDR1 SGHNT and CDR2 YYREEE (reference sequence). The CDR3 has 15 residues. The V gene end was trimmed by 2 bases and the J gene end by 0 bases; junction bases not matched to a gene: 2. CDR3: CASSLAGGPSYEQYF. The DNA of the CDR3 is TGTGCCAGCAGCTTAGCGGGGGGGCCCTCCTACGAGCAGTACTTC.

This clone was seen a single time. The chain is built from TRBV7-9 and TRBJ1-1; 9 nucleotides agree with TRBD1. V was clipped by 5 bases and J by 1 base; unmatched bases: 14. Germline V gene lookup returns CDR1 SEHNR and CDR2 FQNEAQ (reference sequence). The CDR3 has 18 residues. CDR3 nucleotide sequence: TGTGCCAGCAGCCAAAACCCTTGGGGACAGGGCAAGAACACTGAAGCTTTCTTT. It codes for CASSQNPWGQGKNTEAFF. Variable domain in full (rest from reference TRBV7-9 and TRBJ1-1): DTGVSQNPRHKITKRGQNVTFRCDPISEHNRLYWYRQTLGQGPEFLTYFQNEAQLEKSRLLSDRFSAERPKGSFSTLEIQRTEQGDSAMYLCASSQNPWGQGKNTEAFFGQGTRLTVV.

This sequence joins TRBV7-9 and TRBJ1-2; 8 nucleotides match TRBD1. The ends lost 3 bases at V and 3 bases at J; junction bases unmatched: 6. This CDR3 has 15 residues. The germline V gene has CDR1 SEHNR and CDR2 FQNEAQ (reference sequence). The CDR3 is CASSLGDRWDYGYTF. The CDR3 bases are TGTGCCAGCAGCTTGGGGGACAGGTGGGACTATGGCTACACCTTC.

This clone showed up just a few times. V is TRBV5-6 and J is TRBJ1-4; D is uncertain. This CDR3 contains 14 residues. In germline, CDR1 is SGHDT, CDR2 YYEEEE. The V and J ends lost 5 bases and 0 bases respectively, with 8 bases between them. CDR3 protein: CASRLSATNEKLFF. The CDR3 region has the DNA TGTGCCAGCAGATTATCAGCAACTAATGAAAAACTGTTTTTT.

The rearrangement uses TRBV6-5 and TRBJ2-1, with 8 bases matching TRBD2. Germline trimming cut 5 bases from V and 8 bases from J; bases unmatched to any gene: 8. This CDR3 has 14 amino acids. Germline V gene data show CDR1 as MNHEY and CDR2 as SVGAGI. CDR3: CASSLGGRTDEQFF. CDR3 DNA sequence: TGTGCCAGCAGTCTTGGCGGGAGGACGGATGAGCAGTTCTTC.

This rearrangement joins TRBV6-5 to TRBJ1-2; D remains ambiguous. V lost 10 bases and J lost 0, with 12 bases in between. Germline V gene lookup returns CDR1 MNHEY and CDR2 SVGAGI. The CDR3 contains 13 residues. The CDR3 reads CATVPSPNYGYTF. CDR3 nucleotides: TGTGCCACCGTTCCCTCCCCTAACTATGGCTACACCTTC.

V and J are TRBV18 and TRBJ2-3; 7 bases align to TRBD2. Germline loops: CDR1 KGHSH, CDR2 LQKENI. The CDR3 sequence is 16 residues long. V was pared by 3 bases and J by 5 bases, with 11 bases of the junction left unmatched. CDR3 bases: TGTGCCAGCTCACCCGCCCCACCGGGACTACAAGATACGCAGTATTTT. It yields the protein CASSPAPPGLQDTQYF.

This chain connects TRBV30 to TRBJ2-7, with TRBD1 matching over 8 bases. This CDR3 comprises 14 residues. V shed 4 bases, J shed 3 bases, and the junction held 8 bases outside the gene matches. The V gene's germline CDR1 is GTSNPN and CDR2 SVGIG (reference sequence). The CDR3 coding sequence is TGTGCCTGGAAAGCAGGGGGCGCTCTCTACGAGCAGTACTTC. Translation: CAWKAGGALYEQYF.

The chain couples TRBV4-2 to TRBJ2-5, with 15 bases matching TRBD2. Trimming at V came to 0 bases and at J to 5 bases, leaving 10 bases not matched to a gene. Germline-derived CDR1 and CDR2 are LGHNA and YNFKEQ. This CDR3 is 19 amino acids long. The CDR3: CASSQDVGLAGGDRETQYF. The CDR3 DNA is TGTGCCAGCAGCCAAGACGTTGGACTAGCGGGGGGGGATCGGGAGACCCAGTACTTC.

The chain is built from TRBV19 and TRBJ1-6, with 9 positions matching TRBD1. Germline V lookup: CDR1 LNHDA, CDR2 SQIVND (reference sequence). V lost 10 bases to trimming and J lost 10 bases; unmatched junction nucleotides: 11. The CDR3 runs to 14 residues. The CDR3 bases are TGTGCCACTTATCGGACAGGGGCAAACTCACCCCTCCACTTT. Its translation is CATYRTGANSPLHF.

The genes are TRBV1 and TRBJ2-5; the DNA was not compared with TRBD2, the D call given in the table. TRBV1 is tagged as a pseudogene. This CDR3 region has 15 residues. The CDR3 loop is CTSSFPGEPQETQYF. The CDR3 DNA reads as TGCACCAGCAGCTTCCCGGGGGAGCCCCAAGAGACCCAGTACTTC.

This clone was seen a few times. CDR3 nucleotide sequence: TGTGCCAGCAGCCGGAGGGCAGCTACTAATGAAAAACTGTTTTTT. The encoded protein is CASSRRAATNEKLFF. The rearrangement links TRBV7-2 to TRBJ1-4; D gene ambiguous. Germline V CDR1 and CDR2: SGHTA, FQGNSA. The V end was cut by 5 bases, the J end by 2 bases, with 12 bases between. The CDR3 extends over 15 amino acids.